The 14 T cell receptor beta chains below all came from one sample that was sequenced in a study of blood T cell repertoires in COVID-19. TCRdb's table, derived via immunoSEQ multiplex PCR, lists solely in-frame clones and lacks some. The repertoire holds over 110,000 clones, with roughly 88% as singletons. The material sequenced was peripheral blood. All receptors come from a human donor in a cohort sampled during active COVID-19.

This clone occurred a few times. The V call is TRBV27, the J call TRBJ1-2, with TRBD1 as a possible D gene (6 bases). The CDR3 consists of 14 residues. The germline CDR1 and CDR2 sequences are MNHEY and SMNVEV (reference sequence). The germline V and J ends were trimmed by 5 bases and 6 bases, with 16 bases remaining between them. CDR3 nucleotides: TGTGCCAGCAGTGCCCGGGACACTAGAGATGGCTACACCTTC. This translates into CASSARDTRDGYTF.

Here the CDR3 DNA reads TGTGCCAGCTCACCCAATGTAGGGGGCGAGTCGGGAGCTTTCTTT. It specifies CASSPNVGGESGAFF. The V and J genes are TRBV18 and TRBJ1-1; 7 bases are shared with TRBD1. The V gene's germline CDR1 is KGHSH and CDR2 LQKENI. The ends lost 3 bases at V and 10 bases at J; junction bases unmatched: 14. This CDR3 spans 15 amino acids.

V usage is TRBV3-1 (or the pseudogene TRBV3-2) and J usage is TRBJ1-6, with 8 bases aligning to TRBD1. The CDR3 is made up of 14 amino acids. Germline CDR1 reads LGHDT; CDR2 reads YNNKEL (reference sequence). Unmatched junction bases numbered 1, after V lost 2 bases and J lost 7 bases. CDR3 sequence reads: CASSQQGANSPLHF. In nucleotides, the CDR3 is TGTGCCAGCAGCCAACAGGGGGCAAATTCACCCCTCCACTTT.

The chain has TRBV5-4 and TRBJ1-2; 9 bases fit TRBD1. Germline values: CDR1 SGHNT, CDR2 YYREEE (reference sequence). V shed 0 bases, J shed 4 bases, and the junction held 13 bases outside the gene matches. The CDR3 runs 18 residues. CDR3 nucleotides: TGTGCCAGCAGCTTGGGCGGACGGGACAGGGCCGGGATCTATGGCTACACCTTC. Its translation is CASSLGGRDRAGIYGYTF.

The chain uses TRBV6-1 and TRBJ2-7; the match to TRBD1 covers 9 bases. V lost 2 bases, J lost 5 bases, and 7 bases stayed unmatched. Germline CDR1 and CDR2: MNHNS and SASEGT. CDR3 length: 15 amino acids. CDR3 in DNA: TGTGCCAGCAGTGAAATAAGGGACAGGGACCACGAGCAGTACTTC. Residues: CASSEIRDRDHEQYF.

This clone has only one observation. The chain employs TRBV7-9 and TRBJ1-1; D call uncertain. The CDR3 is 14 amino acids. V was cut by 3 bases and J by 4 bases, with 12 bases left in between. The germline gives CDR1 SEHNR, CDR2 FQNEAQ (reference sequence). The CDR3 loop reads CASSFSGEGTEAFF. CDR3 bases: TGTGCCAGCAGCTTCTCTGGGGAGGGCACTGAAGCTTTCTTT. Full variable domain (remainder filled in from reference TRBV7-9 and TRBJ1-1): DTGVSQNPRHKITKRGQNVTFRCDPISEHNRLYWYRQTLGQGPEFLTYFQNEAQLEKSRLLSDRFSAERPKGSFSTLEIQRTEQGDSAMYLCASSFSGEGTEAFFGQGTRLTVV.

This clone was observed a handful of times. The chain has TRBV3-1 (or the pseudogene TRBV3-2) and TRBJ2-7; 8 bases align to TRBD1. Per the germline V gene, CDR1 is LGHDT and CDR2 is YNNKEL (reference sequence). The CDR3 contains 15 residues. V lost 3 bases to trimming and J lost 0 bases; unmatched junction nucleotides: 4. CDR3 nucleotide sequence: TGTGCCAGCAGCCACCGGACAGGGATCTCCTACGAGCAGTACTTC. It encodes CASSHRTGISYEQYF.

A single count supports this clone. The CDR3 is CASSLKGVNSPLHF. The CDR3 nucleotides are TGTGCCAGCAGCCTAAAGGGGGTTAATTCACCCCTCCACTTT. The chain carries TRBV5-4 and TRBJ1-6, with a tentative D call TRBD1 (6 bases). The germline V and J ends were trimmed by 4 bases and 6 bases, with 11 bases remaining between them. This CDR3 has 14 amino acids. Per the germline V gene, CDR1 is SGHNT and CDR2 is YYREEE (reference sequence).

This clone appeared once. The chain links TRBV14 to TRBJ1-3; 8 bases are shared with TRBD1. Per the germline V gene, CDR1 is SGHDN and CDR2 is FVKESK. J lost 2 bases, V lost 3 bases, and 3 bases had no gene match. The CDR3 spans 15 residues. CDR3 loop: CASSQVDRAGNTIYF. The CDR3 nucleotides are TGTGCCAGCAGCCAGGTGGACAGGGCTGGAAACACCATATATTTT.

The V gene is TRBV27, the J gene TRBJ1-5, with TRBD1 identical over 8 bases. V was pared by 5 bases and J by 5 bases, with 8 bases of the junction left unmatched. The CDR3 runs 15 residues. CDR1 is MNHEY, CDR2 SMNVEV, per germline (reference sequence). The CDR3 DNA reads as TGTGCCAGCAGTGCTGACAGGGGAGGGGATCAGCCCCAGCATTTT. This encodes CASSADRGGDQPQHF.

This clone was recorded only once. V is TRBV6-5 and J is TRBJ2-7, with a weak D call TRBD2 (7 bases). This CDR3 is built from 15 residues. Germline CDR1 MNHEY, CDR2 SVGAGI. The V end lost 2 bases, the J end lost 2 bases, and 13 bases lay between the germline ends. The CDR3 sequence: CASSYLQGGTYEQYF. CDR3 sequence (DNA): TGTGCCAGCAGTTACCTACAGGGAGGGACCTACGAGCAGTACTTC.

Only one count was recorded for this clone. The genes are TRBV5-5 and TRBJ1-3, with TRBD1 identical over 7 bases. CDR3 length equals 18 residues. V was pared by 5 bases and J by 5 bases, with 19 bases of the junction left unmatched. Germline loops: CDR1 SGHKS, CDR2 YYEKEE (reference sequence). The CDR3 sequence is CASSSEQGGLGFRNTIYF. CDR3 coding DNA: TGTGCCAGCAGTTCCGAGCAGGGGGGACTTGGTTTTAGAAACACCATATATTTT.

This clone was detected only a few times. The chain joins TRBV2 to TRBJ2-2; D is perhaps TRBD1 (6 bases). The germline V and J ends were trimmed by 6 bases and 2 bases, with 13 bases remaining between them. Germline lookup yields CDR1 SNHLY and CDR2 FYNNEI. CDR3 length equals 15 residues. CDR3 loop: CASSPDRLNTGELFF. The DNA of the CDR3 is TGTGCCAGCAGCCCGGACAGATTAAACACCGGGGAGCTGTTTTTT.

CDR3 sequence reads: CASSESVTSGGALETQYF. The CDR3 nucleotides are TGTGCCAGCAGTGAATCCGTAACTAGCGGGGGGGCTTTGGAGACCCAGTACTTC. This chain joins TRBV25-1 and TRBJ2-5; TRBD2 matches at 13 bases. Trimming took 1 base from V and 5 from J; bases not matched to a gene: 10. This CDR3 comprises 18 residues. Germline V gene data show CDR1 as MGHDK and CDR2 as SYGVNS.